This entry lists 4 T cell receptor beta chains sequenced from one sample in a study of cytomegalovirus exposure and HLA in healthy donors. Primers: 60 Vbeta forward and 13 Jbeta reverse. Sequenced by immunoSEQ multiplex PCR; TCRdb stores in-frame clones only, minus some. The sample has 75,000 to 100,000 clones; 60% to 80% are singletons. The sequenced sample was PBMCs. The receptors shown here come from a man aged 60-69 years in good health and CMV-seronegative.

The chain couples TRBV5-6 to TRBJ1-1; D is unresolved. The CDR3 covers 13 residues. Germline V gives CDR1 SGHDT, CDR2 YYEEEE. V lost 4 bases, J lost 5 bases, and 12 bases lay in between. The CDR3 is CASSSGRGTEAFF. DNA for the CDR3: TGTGCCAGCAGCAGCGGTCGGGGTACTGAAGCTTTCTTT. The full variable domain, its missing parts supplied by reference TRBV5-6 and TRBJ1-1, is DAGVTQSPTHLIKTRGQQVTLRCSPKSGHDTVSWYQQALGQGPQFIFQYYEEEERQRGNFPDRFSGHQFPNYSSELNVNALLLGDSALYLCASSSGRGTEAFFGQGTRLTVV.

V and J are TRBV11-3 and TRBJ2-1, with TRBD2 matching over 9 bases. The CDR3 length is 13 residues. The germline gives CDR1 SGHNT, CDR2 YENEEA. For the CDR3, the DNA is TGTGCTCCTCTGGCGGGGGGGGCGAATGAGCAGTTCTTC. It codes for CAPLAGGANEQFF. The full variable domain, in which reference TRBV11-3 and TRBJ2-1 provide the parts outside the CDR3, is EAGVVQSPRYKIIEKKQPVAFWCNPISGHNTLYWYLQNLGQGPELLIRYENEEAVDDSQLPKDRFSAERLKGVDSTLKIQPAELGDSAVYLCAPLAGGANEQFFGPGTRLTVL.

The rearrangement uses TRBV5-4 and TRBJ2-6, with D possibly TRBD1 on 5 matching bases. Germline CDR1 reads SGHNT; CDR2 reads YYREEE (reference sequence). V was pared by 5 bases and J by 0 bases, with 9 bases between. This CDR3 is built from 15 residues. The CDR3 sequence: CASSLDSSGANVLTF. CDR3 DNA: TGTGCCAGCAGTCTTGACAGCTCTGGGGCCAACGTCCTGACTTTC.

The chain couples TRBV19 to TRBJ2-3, with 10 bases fitting TRBD2. The CDR3 is made up of 14 amino acids. Germline values: CDR1 LNHDA, CDR2 SQIVND (reference sequence). The V gene end was trimmed by 6 bases and the J gene end by 5 bases; junction bases not matched to a gene: 5. CDR3 sequence (DNA): TGTGCCAGTAGACCGGGACTAGCGTTAGATACGCAGTATTTT. Protein: CASRPGLALDTQYF.